This T cell receptor beta chain was captured in a study of tumor-infiltrating lymphocytes in primary liver carcinoma. About the research overall: Regardless of tissue type, samples showed similar yields of roughly 3.5 to 7.13 million productive TCRbeta reads. Notes on the study in general: Tumor region pairs overlapped more than did tumor-adjacent and tumor-blood pairs.

The CDR3 contains 18 residues. The germline V gene encodes CDR1 SQVTM and CDR2 ANQGSEA. Notes on this clonotype: Its antigen remains unidentified. At one end, the junction sequence differs from germline, possibly due to a read error.

Using a constant-region primer together with ProtoScript II reverse transcriptase, TCR beta cDNA was made from about 500 ng of total RNA. Three nested multiplex PCR rounds, a slightly modified ARM-PCR, produced the libraries for TCR beta. Forward primers for TRBV1-TRBV30 and a C-beta reverse primer served the first two PCR rounds, at about 9 cycles each. MiXCR, applied by TCRdb to the multiplex PCR reads, yields one record per CDR3 protein. The sample consists of 150,000 to 200,000 distinct CDR3 sequences, over 80% of them appearing once. The roughly 20-31 mg bulk tissue piece was not sorted before simultaneous RNA and DNA extraction.

The clonotype comes from a man aged 35-49 years with primary liver carcinoma and hepatitis B virus infection. J is TRBJ2-4 and V is TRBV29-1, with no clear D. Sequencing used tumor tissue from primary liver carcinoma. CDR3 in DNA: TGCAGCGTTGAGGTCAGAGATCAAATCCATTTAGCCAAAGACATACAGTACTTC. Translating gives CSVEVRDQIHLAKDIQYF. Based on the CDR3 plus reference TRBV29-1 and TRBJ2-4, the full variable domain is SAVISQKPSRDICQRGTSLTIQCQVDSQVTMMFWYRQQPGQSLTLIATANQGSEATYESGFVIDKFPISRPNLTFSTLTVSNMSPEDSSIYLCSVEVRDQIHLAKDIQYFGAGTRLSVL.